This T cell receptor beta chain was recovered during a study of control samples from healthy donors and cancer patients. Data came from immunoSEQ multiplex PCR; TCRdb stores just in-frame clones and leaves some out. The sample carries 130,000 or so clones, roughly 94% recorded once. The CDR3 runs 18 residues. Germline CDR1 and CDR2: SGHRS and YFSETQ. Trimming cost V 4 bases and J 2 bases; bases outside gene matches: 13. Material for sequencing was blood. This clonotype was sampled from a middle-aged man in good health. This rearrangement joins TRBV5-1 to TRBJ2-2, with 8 bases lining up with TRBD2. CDR3 sequence: CASSPREGTPLNTGELFF. The CDR3 DNA sequence: TGCGCCAGCAGCCCCCGGGAGGGGACTCCTCTAAACACCGGGGAGCTGTTTTTT.